Described below is a single T cell receptor (beta chain) sequence and its context. Its specificity is unknown. The sample is drawn from a study of cytomegalovirus exposure and HLA in healthy donors. General study findings and limits: Reports state that TCR beta sequences accurately predicted most subjects' HLA-A and HLA-B alleles. Most of the TCR beta V segments (in an earlier analysis) were productive either about 87% or about 30% of the time.

Donors were ostensibly healthy at sampling, although undocumented immune exposures were probable. The PCR was carried out with 60 Vbeta primers and 13 Jbeta primers. Sequencing was performed with immunoSEQ multiplex PCR; in TCRdb, only in-frame clones are kept and a portion is missing. The data show 150,000 or so clones, roughly 82% seen once. The receptor comes from a man aged 30 to 39 in good health and CMV-seropositive. Sequencing input: PBMCs.

The CDR3 DNA is TGTGCCAGCAGCGCTCGTAAGGATTGGACAGGGGCGGGCACTGAAGCTTTCTTT. It yields the protein CASSARKDWTGAGTEAFF. The chain is built from TRBV9 and TRBJ1-1, with 9 bases that match TRBD1. Unmatched junction bases numbered 16, after V lost 3 bases and J lost 4 bases. The CDR3 is 18 residues long. Germline assignment: CDR1 SGDLS and CDR2 YYNGEE.